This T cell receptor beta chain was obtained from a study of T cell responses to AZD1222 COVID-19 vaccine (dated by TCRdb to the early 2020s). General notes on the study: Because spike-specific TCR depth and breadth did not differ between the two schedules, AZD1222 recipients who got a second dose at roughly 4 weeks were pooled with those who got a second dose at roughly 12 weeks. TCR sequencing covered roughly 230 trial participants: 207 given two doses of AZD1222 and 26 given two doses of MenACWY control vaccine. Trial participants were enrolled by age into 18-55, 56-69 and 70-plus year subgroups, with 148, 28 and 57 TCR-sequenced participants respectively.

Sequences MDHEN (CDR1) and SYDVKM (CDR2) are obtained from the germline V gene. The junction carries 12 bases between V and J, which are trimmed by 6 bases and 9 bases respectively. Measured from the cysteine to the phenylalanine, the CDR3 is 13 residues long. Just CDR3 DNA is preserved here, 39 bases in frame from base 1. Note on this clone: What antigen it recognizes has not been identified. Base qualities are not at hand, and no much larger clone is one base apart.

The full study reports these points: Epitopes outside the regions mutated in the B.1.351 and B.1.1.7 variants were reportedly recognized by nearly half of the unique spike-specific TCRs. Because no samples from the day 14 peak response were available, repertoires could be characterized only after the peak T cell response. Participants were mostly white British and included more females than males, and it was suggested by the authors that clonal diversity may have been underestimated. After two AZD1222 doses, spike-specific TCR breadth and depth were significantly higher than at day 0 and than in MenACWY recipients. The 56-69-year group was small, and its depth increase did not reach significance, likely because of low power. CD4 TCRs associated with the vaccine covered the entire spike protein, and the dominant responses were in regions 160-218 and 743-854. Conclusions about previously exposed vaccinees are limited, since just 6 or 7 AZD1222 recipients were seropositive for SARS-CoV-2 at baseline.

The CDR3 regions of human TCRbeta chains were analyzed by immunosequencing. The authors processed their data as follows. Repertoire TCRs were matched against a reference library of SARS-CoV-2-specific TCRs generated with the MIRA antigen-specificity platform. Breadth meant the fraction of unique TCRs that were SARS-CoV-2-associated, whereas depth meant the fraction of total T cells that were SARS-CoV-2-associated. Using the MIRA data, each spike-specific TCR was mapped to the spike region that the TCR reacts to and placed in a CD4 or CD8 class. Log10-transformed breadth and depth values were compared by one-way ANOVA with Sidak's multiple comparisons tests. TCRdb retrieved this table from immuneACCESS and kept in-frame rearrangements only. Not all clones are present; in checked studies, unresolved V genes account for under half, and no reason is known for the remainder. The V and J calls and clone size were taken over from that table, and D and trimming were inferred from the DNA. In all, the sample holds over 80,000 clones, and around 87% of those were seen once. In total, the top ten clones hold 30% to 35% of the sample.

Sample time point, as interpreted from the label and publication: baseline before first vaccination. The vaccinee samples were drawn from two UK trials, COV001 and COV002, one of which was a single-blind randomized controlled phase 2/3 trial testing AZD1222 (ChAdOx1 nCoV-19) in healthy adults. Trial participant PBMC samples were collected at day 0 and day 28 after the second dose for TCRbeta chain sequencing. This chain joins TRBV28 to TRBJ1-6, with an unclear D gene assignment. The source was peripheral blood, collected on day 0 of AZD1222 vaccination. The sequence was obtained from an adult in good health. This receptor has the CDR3 CASSQVTGSPLHF. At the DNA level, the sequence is TGTGCCAGCAGCCAAGTTACGGGTTCACCCCTCCACTTT.